What follows are 9 T cell receptor beta chains derived from one specimen sequenced in a study of CD8+CD57+ T cells in acquired aplastic anemia. Sequencing was done on patients that had shown CD8+CD57+ cell expansion by flow cytometry. TCR beta VDJ and CDR3 profiles were obtained from a genomic DNA template. TCRdb reanalysed the reads using MiXCR and keeps one entry per CDR3 protein. The sample includes over 150,000 distinct CDR3 sequences, around 75% seen only once; the top ten take roughly half. The sample was sorted CD4+, CD8+, or CD8+CD57+ T cells (not recorded which) from PBMCs. These receptors all stem from a human donor with aplastic anemia.

In regard to this clonotype: One base away lies a much larger clone, so this may be a sequencing read error. The V call is TRBV6-5, the J call TRBJ1-1, with no clear D. From germline, CDR1 is MNHEY and CDR2 SVGAGI. V was pared by 6 bases and J by 7 bases, with 15 bases between. This CDR3 spans 13 amino acids. The CDR3, as DNA: TGTGCCAGCAGCGTAGCGGGAGGACGTGAAGCTTTCTTT. It is translated as CASSVAGGREAFF.

The CDR3 sequence: CATRGGNNEKLFF. The CDR3 coding sequence is TGTGCCACCAGGGGGGGAAATAATGAAAAACTGTTTTTT. This chain joins TRBV15 and TRBJ1-4; TRBD1 is a possible D gene (5 bases). The ends were cut back, 6 bases at V and 4 bases at J, with 9 bases in the middle. This CDR3 spans 13 amino acids. In germline, CDR1 is LNHNV, CDR2 YYDKDF (reference sequence).

The genes are TRBV9 and TRBJ2-1; no clear D gene. V lost 0 bases and J 5 bases, leaving 12 bases between the germline ends. Germline assignment: CDR1 SGDLS and CDR2 YYNGEE. The CDR3 has 15 residues. CDR3 nucleotide sequence: TGTGCCAGCAGCGTAGCTCGAACCGCTAACAATGAGCAGTTCTTC. This codes for CASSVARTANNEQFF. The whole variable domain, remainder taken from reference TRBV9 and TRBJ2-1, is DSGVTQTPKHLITATGQRVTLRCSPRSGDLSVYWYQQSLDQGLQFLIQYYNGEERAKGNILERFSAQQFPDLHSELNLSSLELGDSALYFCASSVARTANNEQFFGPGTRLTVL.

V gene TRBV20-1 combines with J gene TRBJ2-7, with a possible D match to TRBD2 (6 bases). V lost 3 bases and J lost 0, with 12 bases in between. Per germline, CDR1 DFQATT and CDR2 SNEGSKA (reference sequence). The CDR3 contains 14 residues. The CDR3, as DNA: TGCAGTGCTAGCTTTAGCGGACCCTCCTACGAGCAGTACTTC. Protein: CSASFSGPSYEQYF.

This clonotype appeared a few times. The chain uses TRBV15 and TRBJ1-4, with D unresolved. Trimming removed 1 base from V and 2 bases from J, with 8 bases in between. This CDR3 is built from 15 residues. Germline loops: CDR1 LNHNV, CDR2 YYDKDF (reference sequence). CDR3: CATSRGGMTNEKLFF. The CDR3 DNA reads TGTGCCACCAGCAGAGGTGGGATGACTAATGAAAAACTGTTTTTT.

The V call is TRBV19, the J call TRBJ2-7, with a tentative D call TRBD2 (6 bases). The CDR3 is 14 residues long. Trimming shortened V by 3 bases and J by 0 bases, and 9 bases separated the two germline ends. Germline V gene data show CDR1 as LNHDA and CDR2 as SQIVND (reference sequence). In nucleotides, the CDR3 is TGTGCCAGTAGTATCCGGGGGACCTCCTACGAGCAGTACTTC. It yields the protein CASSIRGTSYEQYF.

The rearrangement uses TRBV12-3 or TRBV12-4 and TRBJ2-3; D is uncertain. The CDR3 consists of 15 residues. The ends were cut back, 6 bases at V and 2 bases at J, with 15 bases in the middle. The CDR3 region has the DNA TGTGCCAGCAGCCTCCACCAAACAGACACAGATACGCAGTATTTT. This translates into CASSLHQTDTDTQYF.

The gene calls are TRBV11-2 and TRBJ1-2; D is unresolved. The CDR3 sequence is 14 residues long. Germline CDR1 reads SGHAT; CDR2 reads FQNNGV. With 0 bases removed from V and 2 bases from J, the gap between germline ends came to 7 bases. In nucleotides, the CDR3 is TGTGCCAGCAGCTTAGATGACCGCAACTATGGCTACACCTTC. Its protein is CASSLDDRNYGYTF.

The J gene is TRBJ2-7, the V gene TRBV6-1, with a weak D call TRBD1 (6 bases). V lost 4 bases and J lost 5, with 15 bases in between. CDR1 MNHNS and CDR2 SASEGT come from the germline V gene. This CDR3 contains 14 residues. CDR3: CASSGAGVNDEQYF. CDR3 sequence (DNA): TGTGCCAGCAGTGGGGCAGGGGTGAACGACGAGCAGTACTTC.